Listed below are T cell receptor beta chains from one sample, sequenced in a study of blood T cell repertoires in COVID-19. Here immunoSEQ multiplex PCR was the method, and the copy in TCRdb shows in-frame clones only, minus some. This repertoire shows roughly 200,000 clones, approximately 85% found once; its top ten account for approximately 8.4%. The sequenced sample consisted of peripheral blood. The receptors come from a woman of 80 years or more with COVID-19, enrolled during active disease. Each CDR3 is given with its conserved first and last residue. The order of the fields is clone size, J gene, V gene, D gene, CDR3 DNA, CDR3 protein. D genes are given only for firm matches. The size field is filled for only some rows; it gives once, few, many or a size class.

- | TRBJ1-1 | TRBV21-1 | - | TGTGCCAGCAGCAGACACCGGGACAGGGGCCGGGGAGGATGCCGTCACATCCTCGAAGCTTTCTTT | CASSRHRDRGRGGCRHILEAFF
- | TRBJ1-1 | TRBV30 | - | TGTGCCTGGGGAGTAGGGGGGGGTAACACTGAAGCTTTCTTT | CAWGVGGGNTEAFF
- | TRBJ2-5 | TRBV11-3 | TRBD2 | TGTGCCAGCAGCTTAGGAAGCGGGGGTCCCCAAGAGACCCAGTACTTC | CASSLGSGGPQETQYF
few | TRBJ2-3 | TRBV7-9 | - | TGTGCCAGCAGCTTGAGCGGCCCAGATACGCAGTATTTT | CASSLSGPDTQYF
- | TRBJ2-7 | TRBV3-1/TRBV3-2 | - | TGTGCCAGCAGCCTTGGGGGGGGCCTCAGGGAGCAGTACTTC | CASSLGGGLREQYF
- | TRBJ1-6 | TRBV5-6 | TRBD1 | TGTGCCAGCAGCTTGTTAAGTGGACAGGGGAGAAATTCACCCCTCCACTTT | CASSLLSGQGRNSPLHF
- | TRBJ1-3 | TRBV19 | - | TGTGCCAGTAGCCGCGGGGGGCTGCCTGGAAACACCATATATTTT | CASSRGGLPGNTIYF
once | TRBJ1-5 | TRBV5-8 | TRBD1 | TGTGCCAGCAGCTTACTTCAGGGGGAAAGAGGTCAGCCCCAGCATTTT | CASSLLQGERGQPQHF
- | TRBJ2-5 | TRBV11-1 | - | TGTGCCAGCAGCTTAGTGACTCTAGCTACGGAGACCCAGTACTTC | CASSLVTLATETQYF
- | TRBJ2-3 | TRBV10-3 | - | TGTGCCATCAGTGATCAAATTGGCTCCACAGATACGCAGTATTTT | CAISDQIGSTDTQYF
once | TRBJ1-2 | TRBV6-2/TRBV6-3 | - | TGTGCCAGCAGTTCGACCGCGGATGGCTACACCTTC | CASSSTADGYTF
- | TRBJ1-1 | TRBV3-1/TRBV3-2 | - | TGTGCCAGCAGCCACGGTGGCGGCAGGAACACTGAAGCTTTCTTT | CASSHGGGRNTEAFF
- | TRBJ2-7 | TRBV2 | TRBD2 | TGTGCCAGCAGCGTAGCGGGCGGGTCGTCCTACGAGCAGTACTTC | CASSVAGGSSYEQYF
once | TRBJ2-5 | TRBV18 | - | TGTGCCAGCTCACCTAGTGGGAGGACGACGCAAGAGACCCAGTACTTC | CASSPSGRTTQETQYF
- | TRBJ1-1 | TRBV5-4 | - | TGTGCCAGCAGCTTGGCTCGGGGGTCTGACACTGAAGCTTTCTTT | CASSLARGSDTEAFF